These 13 T cell receptor beta chains were sequenced from one sample in a study of OX40 agonist ivuxolimab in advanced cancers. The assay was immunoSEQ multiplex PCR, and TCRdb's table has in-frame clones only and misses some. The sample records fewer than 45,000 clones, roughly four fifths being singletons. The sample was CD4+ or CD8+ T cells sorted from blood, taken in a trial of the OX40 agonist ivuxolimab. These receptors all come from an adult with an advanced solid tumor such as melanoma, head and neck, liver or kidney cancer.

The chain combines TRBV5-6 with TRBJ2-3; perhaps TRBD2 as D (5 bases). Trimming removed 6 bases at V and 4 bases at J, with 15 bases between. The CDR3 spans 14 residues. CDR1 is SGHDT, CDR2 YYEEEE, per germline. CDR3 nucleotides: TGTGCCAGCACCCTCGCGGCGAGGGCAGATACGCAGTATTTT. This translates into CASTLAARADTQYF.

The V call is TRBV9, the J call TRBJ1-3; D is uncertain. The length of the CDR3 is 12 residues. Trimming cost V 3 bases and J 7 bases, with 8 bases left between them. The germline V gene has CDR1 SGDLS and CDR2 YYNGEE. The CDR3 loop reads CASSGMGNTIYF. DNA of the CDR3: TGTGCCAGCAGCGGGATGGGGAACACCATATATTTT.

V usage is TRBV27 and J usage is TRBJ2-7; D unresolved. The CDR3 is made up of 12 amino acids. Trimming took 6 bases from V and 0 from J, leaving 6 bases between them. The germline CDR1 and CDR2 sequences are MNHEY and SMNVEV (reference sequence). CDR3 sequence: CASSPNSYEQYF. In DNA form, the CDR3 reads TGTGCCAGCAGCCCCAACTCCTACGAGCAGTACTTC.

The CDR3 is CASSGEPPHEQYF. In nucleotides, the CDR3 is TGTGCCAGCAGTGGGGAGCCACCCCACGAGCAGTACTTC. J is TRBJ2-7 and V is TRBV6-1; D perhaps matches TRBD2 (5 bases). This CDR3 is 13 amino acids long. Germline V gene data show CDR1 as MNHNS and CDR2 as SASEGT. V was clipped by 4 bases and J by 5 bases, with 12 bases between them.

V is TRBV4-2 and J is TRBJ2-7; TRBD1 matches 8 bases. CDR1 is LGHNA, CDR2 YNFKEQ, per germline. The CDR3 covers 20 residues. Trimming at V came to 0 bases and at J to 2 bases, leaving 18 bases not matched to a gene. CDR3 in amino acids: CASSQEWAGGIVSFAYEQYF. CDR3 nucleotides: TGTGCCAGCAGCCAAGAGTGGGCAGGGGGCATAGTCTCATTCGCCTACGAGCAGTACTTC.

This clone was seen a single time. The V call is TRBV6-5, the J call TRBJ2-1; 10 bases fit TRBD2. This CDR3 region has 15 residues. The V segment lost 6 bases and the J segment 7 bases; nucleotides outside the gene matches: 9. The germline V gene encodes CDR1 MNHEY and CDR2 SVGAGI. CDR3 sequence: CASSPSGGLFNEQFF. CDR3 coding DNA: TGTGCCAGCAGCCCTAGCGGGGGCCTCTTTAATGAGCAGTTCTTC.

This clone was seen a single time. The V call is TRBV5-5, the J call TRBJ2-7; D is perhaps TRBD1 or TRBD2 (5 bases each). Germline V gene data show CDR1 as SGHKS and CDR2 as YYEKEE (reference sequence). Trimming took 4 bases from V and 2 from J, leaving 19 bases between them. The CDR3 runs to 16 residues. CDR3: CASSGTIRQSTYEQYF. CDR3 bases: TGTGCCAGCAGCGGGACGATCCGGCAGTCTACCTACGAGCAGTACTTC.

The chain recombines TRBV6-5 with TRBJ2-5; 10 positions match TRBD2. The CDR3 runs 15 residues. J was trimmed by 4 bases and V by 10 bases; bases with no gene match: 12. Germline V gene data show CDR1 as MNHEY and CDR2 as SVGAGI. Here the CDR3 reads CATRTSGLLRETQYF. The CDR3 DNA is TGTGCCACCCGGACTAGCGGCCTTTTGAGAGAGACCCAGTACTTC.

V and J are TRBV28 and TRBJ2-3; a possible D gene is TRBD1 (5 bases). The length of the CDR3 is 13 residues. From germline, CDR1 is MDHEN and CDR2 SYDVKM. V was pared by 7 bases and J by 1 base, with 9 bases between. The CDR3, as DNA: TGTGCCAGCACTAAAGGGGGCACAGATACGCAGTATTTT. This translates into CASTKGGTDTQYF.

This chain joins TRBV6-5 and TRBJ1-1; no clear D. With 4 bases removed from V and 5 bases from J, the gap between germline ends came to 14 bases. The CDR3 is made up of 14 amino acids. Germline loops: CDR1 MNHEY, CDR2 SVGAGI. CDR3 protein: CASSLGGLQTEAFF. The CDR3 coding sequence is TGTGCCAGCAGTTTGGGAGGTTTACAGACTGAAGCTTTCTTT.

By sample fraction, this clone is medium-sized. The chain has TRBV9 and TRBJ2-1; 8 bases are shared with TRBD2. The CDR3 covers 15 residues. Germline V gives CDR1 SGDLS, CDR2 YYNGEE. V was pared by 4 bases and J by 3 bases, with 6 bases of the junction left unmatched. CDR3 loop: CASSLTAGDYNEQFF. CDR3 DNA sequence: TGTGCCAGCAGCCTCACAGCGGGGGACTACAATGAGCAGTTCTTC.

The chain has TRBV7-2 and TRBJ1-3, with D tentatively TRBD1 (6 bases). Trimming removed 0 bases from V and 8 bases from J, with 20 bases in between. Germline V gene sequence: CDR1 SGHTA, CDR2 FQGNSA. The CDR3 runs to 17 residues. The CDR3 loop reads CASSLALGGAHRDTIYF. The CDR3, as DNA: TGTGCCAGCAGCTTAGCTCTTGGGGGGGCGCATCGGGACACCATATATTTT.

The genes are TRBV11-2 and TRBJ2-1; 10 bases align to TRBD2. CDR3 length: 14 amino acids. CDR1 and CDR2 from the germline V gene are SGHAT and FQNNGV. V shed 5 bases and J 13 bases; nucleotides not matched to a gene: 11. Written as DNA, the CDR3 is TGTGCCAGCAGCCAGAAGGGAGCGGGAGGGCCTCAGTTCTTC. It specifies CASSQKGAGGPQFF.